This TCR beta chain was retrieved from a study of T cells in tuberculosis (dated by TCRdb to the late 2010s). As for the study more broadly: The study combined CD1B tetramers and high-throughput TCR immunosequencing to characterize T cells specific for the mycobacterial lipid antigen glucose monomycolate (GMM). Summary of the overall study and its limitations: T cells that bind the CD1B-GMM tetramer with low affinity may not have been captured by the stringent sort gate.

CDR1 and CDR2 are read off the germline V gene as SNHLY and FYNNEI. Here V drops 5 bases and J drops 3 bases, and the junction holds 4 bases not matched to any gene. The CDR3 runs 13 residues from the cysteine to the phenylalanine. Solely the CDR3 DNA is kept, with 39 bases framed from the first base. Because TCR-alpha and TCR-beta chains were sequenced unpaired, no information on chain pairing was available. The immunoSEQ multiplex PCR assay was used to generate TCR libraries, with TCR-beta and/or TCR-alpha/delta assays applied to each sample. The amplified TCR libraries were sequenced on the Illumina high-throughput platform. The published analysis was carried out like this. Clustering and dimensionality reduction relied on pairwise TCRdist distances among GMM-specific receptors from T cells that were either sorted ex vivo or expanded in vitro. Sequence motifs defined by gene usage and CDR3 content were checked for enrichment by comparing tetramer-positive and tetramer-negative populations. TCRdb mirrors the immuneACCESS table, restricted to in-frame sequences. Some clones are absent from its copies; in checked studies, under half trace to an unresolved V gene, and the reason for the others is unknown. The V and J calls and the clone size are those of that table, but D and trimming were determined from the DNA. Counted in this sample were 80,000 to 100,000 clones; roughly 93% of them appeared once. The top ten clones comprise 1.9% of the sample.

PBMC were thawed, rested overnight, stained with GMM-loaded CD1B tetramer, a Live/Dead dye and anti-CD3, and then sorted on a FACS Aria II. CD1B tetramers were loaded with C32 glucose monomycolate purified from Rhodococcus equi. Before cryopreservation, the PBMC used for tetramer sorting had been depleted of CD14-expressing monocytes for a separate study. Roughly 98,000 tetramer-negative cells were sorted from each donor and analyzed alongside the tetramer-positive cells. Antigen-specific T cells were sorted from four healthy South African adults using GMM-loaded CD1B tetramers. With regard to this clone: Base qualities are missing; no much larger clone stands one base away.

The rearrangement combines TRBV2 with TRBJ2-7, with TRBD1 identical over 7 junction bases. This sequence originates from an adult woman with latent tuberculosis. Sequences were obtained from CD1b-GMM tetramer-negative cells sorted from PBMCs. The sample's cell subset or site label, decoded: T cells not binding CD1B-GMM tetramer, sorted from same donor. The DNA reads as follows: TGTGCCAGCAGTTACAGGGGTCTCTACGAGCAGTACTTC. It codes for CASSYRGLYEQYF.